The rows below give T cell receptor beta chains drawn from one sample of a study of T cells after yellow fever vaccination. TCRdb processed the 5' RACE reads anew with MiXCR; each CDR3 protein has one entry. The sample includes nearly 30,000 distinct CDR3 sequences, about 5% seen only once; the top ten take 35% to 50%. The source material was CD8+ T cells sorted from PBMCs, sampled 10 days after the yellow fever booster vaccination. The source is a man under 40 who received the YFV17D yellow fever vaccine. Both conserved end residues are part of each CDR3. Clone sizes are given selectively: once, few, many, or a class where the clone is expanded.

CDR3: CASSLAWGNEQYF
size: many
V: TRBV7-9
J: TRBJ2-7

CDR3: CASSTPDGGRSYNEQFF
size: many
V: TRBV5-7
J: TRBJ2-1

CDR3: CASDNQPQHF
size: few
V: TRBV5-1
J: TRBJ1-5

CDR3: CASSPGTRVWDEQYF
size: many
V: TRBV18
J: TRBJ2-7

CDR3: CASSQGGAGGNTIYF
size: many
V: TRBV4-1
J: TRBJ1-3

CDR3: CASSYLQIQETQYF
size: many
V: TRBV6-5
J: TRBJ2-5

CDR3: CASSLEGGPQHF
size: few
V: TRBV11-2
J: TRBJ1-5

CDR3: CAISESEGGLYNEQFF
size: many
V: TRBV10-3
J: TRBJ2-1

CDR3: CASSYTSPPLQGVTGDTQYF
size: many
V: TRBV6-2/TRBV6-3
J: TRBJ2-3

CDR3: CASSLGPVANYGYTF
size: many
V: TRBV7-9
J: TRBJ1-2

CDR3: CASSRWDSASTDTQYF
size: many
V: TRBV7-2
J: TRBJ2-3

CDR3: CASSGYEQYF
size: many
V: TRBV6-6
J: TRBJ2-7

CDR3: CASSFTTEGAIITDTQYF
size: many
V: TRBV28
J: TRBJ2-3

CDR3: CSVEGGGNSYEQYF
size: many
V: TRBV29-1
J: TRBJ2-7

CDR3: CASSDVGEQYF
size: -
V: TRBV6-2/TRBV6-3
J: TRBJ2-7

CDR3: CASSLLTDTQYF
size: few
V: TRBV7-8
J: TRBJ2-3

CDR3: CASSYGVSYNEQFF
size: many
V: TRBV6-5
J: TRBJ2-1

CDR3: CASSHEDSRNEQFF
size: many
V: TRBV3-1
J: TRBJ2-1

CDR3: CASSPTGTEAYEQYF
size: many
V: TRBV9
J: TRBJ2-7

CDR3: CASSEYALTDTQYF
size: many
V: TRBV25-1
J: TRBJ2-3

CDR3: CSVDFAPGTGGINEQYF
size: few
V: TRBV29-1
J: TRBJ2-7

CDR3: CASSLYIAGSNEQFF
size: many
V: TRBV5-1
J: TRBJ2-1

CDR3: CASSLYPGRSVETQYF
size: many
V: TRBV7-8
J: TRBJ2-5

CDR3: CASSLEAGAVYEQYF
size: many
V: TRBV12-3/TRBV12-4
J: TRBJ2-7

CDR3: CASPTQQYF
size: many
V: TRBV6-5
J: TRBJ2-7

CDR3: CAISGTGDYGDEQFF
size: many
V: TRBV10-3
J: TRBJ2-1

CDR3: CASSLALAGLTDTQYF
size: many
V: TRBV7-8
J: TRBJ2-3

CDR3: CASSLATGTTRFETDTQYF
size: many
V: TRBV7-2
J: TRBJ2-3

CDR3: CASREIDGGRAVSTQYF
size: many
V: TRBV7-2
J: TRBJ2-3

CDR3: CASSQSSSGSYNEQFF
size: many
V: TRBV12-3/TRBV12-4
J: TRBJ2-1

CDR3: CASSLGYGTEAFF
size: many
V: TRBV7-2
J: TRBJ1-1

CDR3: CASSYPLAGYNEQFF
size: many
V: TRBV28
J: TRBJ2-1

CDR3: CASSPTSGSLVGELFF
size: many
V: TRBV12-3/TRBV12-4
J: TRBJ2-2

CDR3: CASSPGPNQPQHF
size: many
V: TRBV6-1
J: TRBJ1-5

CDR3: CSVLGDLYSLMNTEAFF
size: many
V: TRBV20-1
J: TRBJ1-1

CDR3: CATRPSGRETQYF
size: -
V: TRBV7-6
J: TRBJ2-5

CDR3: CASSLMLEQFF
size: many
V: TRBV11-2
J: TRBJ2-1

CDR3: CSVDPATRYYNEQFF
size: many
V: TRBV29-1
J: TRBJ2-1

CDR3: CASSLASPTSTDTQYF
size: many
V: TRBV7-6
J: TRBJ2-3

CDR3: CASSPRGQPQHF
size: many
V: TRBV28
J: TRBJ1-5

CDR3: CASSLAGSGYTF
size: -
V: TRBV7-6
J: TRBJ1-2